The subject of this entry is one TCR beta chain. This sample was included in a study of CD8 T cells in Susac syndrome. When the RNA was reverse transcribed, random hexamers were used with an input of roughly 0.5 to 1 ug. MiXCR, applied by TCRdb to the immunoSEQ multiplex PCR reads, yields one record per CDR3 protein. In the table there are over 95,000 distinct CDR3 sequences, 92% of which are singletons. The sequence was collected from a human donor in good health. The source material was CD4+ T cells from PBMCs.

This chain's CDR3 is CASGLGVSTDTQYF. The CDR3 DNA sequence: TGTGCTAGTGGTTTGGGAGTTAGCACAGATACGCAGTATTTT. The gene calls are TRBV12-5 and TRBJ2-3; D ambiguous. The V end lost 1 base, the J end lost 0 bases, and 5 bases lay between the germline ends. CDR3 size: 14 residues. Germline CDR1 LGHNT, CDR2 FRNRAP.